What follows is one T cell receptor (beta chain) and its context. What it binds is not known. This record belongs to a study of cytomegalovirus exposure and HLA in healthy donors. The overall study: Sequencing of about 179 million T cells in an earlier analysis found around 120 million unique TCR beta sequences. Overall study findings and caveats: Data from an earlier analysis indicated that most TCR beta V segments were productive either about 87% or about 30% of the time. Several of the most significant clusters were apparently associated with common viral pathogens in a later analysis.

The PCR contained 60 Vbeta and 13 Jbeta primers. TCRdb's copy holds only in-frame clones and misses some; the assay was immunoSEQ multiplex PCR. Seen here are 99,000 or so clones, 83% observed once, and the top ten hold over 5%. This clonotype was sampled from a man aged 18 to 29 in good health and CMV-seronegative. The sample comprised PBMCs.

CDR3 nucleotide sequence: TGTGCCAGCAGCCACACCCCGAACTATGGCTACACCTTC. This sequence encodes CASSHTPNYGYTF. The chain combines TRBV6-1 with TRBJ1-2; D call uncertain. The CDR3 is made up of 13 amino acids. Trimming took off 6 bases at V and 2 bases at J, with 10 bases between the two ends. CDR1 MNHNS and CDR2 SASEGT come from the germline V gene.